Below, 15 T cell receptor beta chains from the same sample are listed, as sequenced in a study of shared clonotypes between healthy human individuals (dated by TCRdb to 2018 to 2020). Library preparation used the immunoSEQ multiplex PCR assay. Here the immuneACCESS table is served through TCRdb, limited to in-frame sequences with V and J called. Missing clones are a known gap in these copies; in checked studies unresolved V genes cover under half, and the rest lacks a known reason. The sample contains some 2.4 million clones, approximately 93% of them found a single time. The ten largest clonotypes hold about 0.39% of the sample. The specimen sequenced was naive CD4+ T cells from PBMCs. This specimen's cell subset or site label, per the study, means: CD45RA+ positively selected. Receptors originate from a man aged 18 to 29 in good health. Some clones in this sample may be carry-over from other donors' samples.

V usage is TRBV7-2 and J usage is TRBJ2-3; 8 bases are a match to TRBD2. The germline CDR1 and CDR2 sequences are SGHTA and FQGNSA. The V gene end was trimmed by 5 bases and the J gene end by 2 bases; junction bases not matched to a gene: 6. The CDR3 has 15 residues. The CDR3 protein is CASSLLGRATDTQYF. For the CDR3, the DNA is TGTGCCAGCAGCCTACTCGGGAGGGCCACAGATACGCAGTATTTT.

This clone was detected once. The V call is TRBV5-1, the J call TRBJ1-2; D not resolved. The ends were cut back, 2 bases at V and 8 bases at J, with 16 bases in the middle. Germline loops: CDR1 SGHRS, CDR2 YFSETQ. This CDR3 contains 14 residues. CDR3 sequence reads: CASSFLLSGGGYTF. In DNA, the CDR3 is TGCGCCAGCAGCTTCCTCCTCAGTGGAGGGGGCTACACCTTC.

The chain carries TRBV7-2 and TRBJ2-5; TRBD2 might be the D (5 bases). Germline V gene data show CDR1 as SGHTA and CDR2 as FQGNSA. The CDR3 totals 13 residues. V shed 4 bases and J shed 5 bases, with 11 bases lying between them. CDR3 sequence: CASSSPPGETQYF. As DNA, the CDR3 is TGTGCCAGCAGCTCGCCCCCGGGGGAGACCCAGTACTTC. The full variable domain, its missing parts supplied by reference TRBV7-2 and TRBJ2-5, is GAGVSQSPSNKVTEKGKDVELRCDPISGHTALYWYRQSLGQGLEFLIYFQGNSAPDKSGLPSDRFSAERTGGSVSTLTIQRTQQEDSAVYLCASSSPPGETQYFGPGTRLLVL.

The rearrangement joins TRBV18 to TRBJ1-3; D is uncertain. This CDR3 spans 17 amino acids. Per the germline V gene, CDR1 is KGHSH and CDR2 is LQKENI. V lost 5 bases and J lost 0, with 17 bases in between. CDR3 in DNA: TGTGCCAGCTCAGCCAACGTAATCGAAAACTCTGGAAACACCATATATTTT. It is translated as CASSANVIENSGNTIYF.

This chain links TRBV27 with TRBJ2-5; no clear D. The germline gives CDR1 MNHEY, CDR2 SMNVEV (reference sequence). The CDR3 extends over 14 amino acids. The ends were cut back, 0 bases at V and 5 bases at J, with 10 bases in the middle. For the CDR3, the DNA is TGTGCCAGCAGTTTATCGGGGTCCTGGGAGACCCAGTACTTC. Its protein product is CASSLSGSWETQYF.

The rearrangement joins TRBV7-8 to TRBJ2-7; no clear D gene. The CDR3 is made up of 14 amino acids. Germline loops: CDR1 SGHVS, CDR2 FQNEAQ. V lost 2 bases and J lost 6, with 14 bases in between. The CDR3 here is CASSLSRQAGEQYF. The CDR3 DNA sequence: TGTGCCAGCAGCTTATCCCGACAAGCAGGCGAGCAGTACTTC.

This sequence joins TRBV5-6 and TRBJ2-7; 7 positions agree with TRBD1. The CDR3 is 15 residues long. Germline CDR1 and CDR2: SGHDT and YYEEEE. Losses at the gene ends were 4 bases for V and 6 bases for J; bases not matched to a gene: 13. The CDR3 loop reads CASSTPGGGMGEQYF. For the CDR3, the DNA is TGTGCCAGCAGCACCCCAGGGGGTGGTATGGGCGAGCAGTACTTC.

The gene calls are TRBV10-2 and TRBJ2-3; 9 nucleotides match TRBD1. The CDR3 is 14 amino acids. Germline CDR1 WSHSY, CDR2 SAAADI. V lost 8 bases, J lost 4 bases, and 7 bases stayed unmatched. The CDR3 nucleotides read TGCGCCAGCCAGGGACAGGGTAAAGCAGATACGCAGTATTTT. Translating gives CASQGQGKADTQYF.

Remarks on this clone: At the DNA level, this CDR3 is encoded by other sequences in the same sample as well. The chain employs TRBV30 and TRBJ2-6; D gene ambiguous. Trimming removed 0 bases at V and 4 bases at J, with 4 bases between. Germline CDR1 reads GTSNPN; CDR2 reads SVGIG (reference sequence). This CDR3 spans 13 amino acids. CDR3 in amino acids: CAWSVGGANVLTF. DNA for the CDR3: TGTGCCTGGAGTGTCGGGGGGGCCAACGTCCTGACTTTC.

The J gene is TRBJ2-5, the V gene TRBV18; no clear D. The germline gives CDR1 KGHSH, CDR2 LQKENI. Trimming took 5 bases from V and 2 from J, leaving 6 bases between them. The CDR3 consists of 12 residues. The DNA for the CDR3 is TGTGCCAGCTCAGTACGGCAAGAGACCCAGTACTTC. Its translation: CASSVRQETQYF.

This chain connects TRBV11-2 to TRBJ2-1, with a weak D call TRBD1 (5 bases). This CDR3 comprises 15 residues. V shed 1 base and J shed 6 bases, with 13 bases lying between them. Germline V gives CDR1 SGHAT, CDR2 FQNNGV. CDR3 amino acids: CASSLVTVWTNEQFF. The DNA for the CDR3 is TGTGCCAGCAGCTTAGTGACAGTCTGGACCAATGAGCAGTTCTTC.

This chain links TRBV7-6 with TRBJ2-5, with D uncertain. This CDR3 contains 12 residues. The germline V and J ends were trimmed by 4 bases and 7 bases, with 10 bases remaining between them. The germline V gene encodes CDR1 SGHVS and CDR2 FNYEAQ. The CDR3 DNA follows: TGTGCCAGCAGCTCTCAATCGGGGACCCAGTACTTC. Protein sequence: CASSSQSGTQYF.

V gene TRBV28 combines with J gene TRBJ2-3; TRBD1 matches at 7 bases. With 6 bases clipped from V and 10 bases from J, the junction kept 7 bases outside the gene matches. CDR1 and CDR2 from the germline V gene are MDHEN and SYDVKM. CDR3 length equals 12 residues. The CDR3 protein is CASRARQGAQYF. The CDR3 nucleotides read TGTGCCAGCAGGGCACGACAGGGCGCGCAGTATTTT.

V gene TRBV19 combines with J gene TRBJ1-3; D is possibly TRBD1 (5 bases). The CDR3 length is 15 residues. Germline V gene lookup returns CDR1 LNHDA and CDR2 SQIVND (reference sequence). V was cut by 3 bases and J by 1 base, with 10 bases left in between. CDR3 nucleotide sequence: TGTGCCAGTAGTATCGGACACAGGTCTGGAAACACCATATATTTT. Residues: CASSIGHRSGNTIYF.

The chain joins TRBV6-6 to TRBJ2-2; 8 nucleotides align to TRBD1. Germline CDR1 MNHNY, CDR2 SVGAGI (reference sequence). The CDR3 spans 15 residues. Trimming took 6 bases from V and 4 from J; bases not matched to a gene: 7. CDR3: CASRLDRATTGELFF. DNA of the CDR3: TGTGCCAGCAGACTGGACAGGGCAACCACCGGGGAGCTGTTTTTT.